This T cell receptor (beta chain) was sequenced for a study of cytomegalovirus exposure and HLA in healthy donors. This clone appeared a few times. Germline assignment: CDR1 MNHEY and CDR2 SVGAGI. J lost 6 bases, V lost 2 bases, and 12 bases had no gene match. The length of the CDR3 is 16 residues. Both 60 Vbeta primers and 13 Jbeta primers went into the PCR. Clones were read by immunoSEQ multiplex PCR, and TCRdb kept only the in-frame ones, dropping some. The repertoire consists of some 180,000 clones, with roughly 80% occurring once and the leading ten covering about 2.3%. The receptor was isolated from a male donor in good health and CMV-seronegative. What was sequenced was PBMCs. The chain joins TRBV6-5 to TRBJ2-7; 8 nucleotides agree with TRBD1. The CDR3, as DNA: TGTGCCAGCAGTTACCTCAGGGGGCGTAGGGCGGGCGAGCAGTACTTC. Its translation is CASSYLRGRRAGEQYF.